This T cell receptor (beta chain) was profiled in a study of T cell responses to AZD1222 COVID-19 vaccine. CDR1 SGHDT and CDR2 YYEEEE come from the germline V gene. This CDR3 spans 15 amino acids. V was pared by 4 bases and J by 0 bases, with 11 bases between. Some clones are missing from TCRdb's copy, which holds only in-frame ones; the method was immunoSEQ multiplex PCR. This table holds 150,000 to 200,000 clones, over 80% found once. This TCR was sampled from an adult in good health. The sample in question was peripheral blood, obtained on day 0 of MenACWY control vaccination. The chain uses TRBV5-6 and TRBJ1-3; D not resolved. This CDR3 reads CASSGGLLSGNTIYF. Written as DNA, the CDR3 is TGTGCCAGCAGCGGCGGGCTCCTCTCTGGAAACACCATATATTTT.